The next 27 T cell receptor beta chains were all read from a single sample in a study of cytotoxic CD8 clonotypes in ibrutinib-treated CLL. Some clones are missing from TCRdb's copy, which holds only in-frame ones; the method was immunoSEQ multiplex PCR. This sample has 90,000 to 100,000 clones, with 60% to 80% found just once. This specimen was PBMCs, taken after 12 months of ibrutinib treatment. The receptors derive from a human donor with chronic lymphocytic leukemia.

The V gene is TRBV5-6, the J gene TRBJ1-6, with 9 bases lining up with TRBD1. V lost 4 bases to trimming and J lost 5 bases; unmatched junction nucleotides: 7. Per the germline V gene, CDR1 is SGHDT and CDR2 is YYEEEE. The CDR3 spans 16 residues. The CDR3 loop is CASSPGTGQHNSPLHF. As DNA, the CDR3 is TGTGCCAGCAGCCCCGGGACAGGGCAGCATAATTCACCCCTCCACTTT.

This clone was counted only a few times. The chain is built from TRBV5-1 and TRBJ1-1; D not certain. Germline CDR1 is SGHRS and CDR2 is YFSETQ. CDR3 length: 12 residues. Trimming removed 2 bases from V and 7 bases from J, with 9 bases in between. CDR3 sequence (DNA): TGCGCCAGCAGCTTTAACGGGGATGAAGCTTTCTTT. Its protein product is CASSFNGDEAFF.

This chain joins TRBV9 and TRBJ1-6, with 9 positions matching TRBD1. The germline gives CDR1 SGDLS, CDR2 YYNGEE. With V trimmed by 1 base and J by 8 bases, 4 bases remained unmatched. The CDR3 extends over 15 amino acids. CDR3 residues: CASSVRQGEDSPLHF. The CDR3 DNA sequence: TGTGCCAGCAGCGTACGACAGGGGGAGGATTCACCCCTCCACTTT.

V is TRBV7-8 and J is TRBJ1-5; TRBD1 is a possible D gene (6 bases). V lost 0 bases and J lost 1, with 13 bases in between. CDR3 size: 17 residues. Germline-derived CDR1 and CDR2 are SGHVS and FQNEAQ. The CDR3 spells CASSLARQGISNQPQHF. DNA for the CDR3: TGTGCCAGCAGCTTAGCGCGCCAGGGGATCAGCAATCAGCCCCAGCATTTT.

CDR3: CASSTSSGNTIYF. DNA for the CDR3: TGTGCCAGCTCTACTTCATCTGGAAACACCATATATTTT. This chain connects TRBV2 to TRBJ1-3; D unclear. The V end was cut by 8 bases, the J end by 1 base, with 9 bases between. The length of the CDR3 is 13 residues. Germline-derived CDR1 and CDR2 are SNHLY and FYNNEI.

The rearrangement joins TRBV4-2 to TRBJ2-3, with D unresolved. This CDR3 spans 15 amino acids. Germline CDR1 and CDR2: LGHNA and YNFKEQ. Trimming stripped 4 bases from V and 2 bases from J, with 13 bases between. The CDR3 DNA reads TGTGCCAGCAGCCTCAATCCGACAATCACAGATACGCAGTATTTT. The encoded protein is CASSLNPTITDTQYF.

V and J are TRBV5-8 and TRBJ2-3; D gene uncertain. The germline CDR1 and CDR2 sequences are SGHTS and YDEGEE. The V gene lost 0 bases and the J gene lost 2 bases, with 10 bases spanning the gap. The CDR3 has 15 amino acids. The CDR3 bases are TGTGCCAGCAGCTTGGGCGGTTACGACACAGATACGCAGTATTTT. This sequence encodes CASSLGGYDTDTQYF.

This chain links TRBV7-2 with TRBJ1-5; tentatively, D is TRBD1 (5 bases). The CDR3 consists of 14 residues. CDR1 is SGHTA and CDR2 is FQGNSA in the germline V gene. V was clipped by 5 bases and J by 3 bases, with 11 bases between them. The CDR3 protein is CASSRDGSNQPQHF. DNA for the CDR3: TGTGCCAGCAGCCGGGACGGTTCCAATCAGCCCCAGCATTTT.

The rearrangement joins TRBV14 to TRBJ1-1; D unresolved. From germline, CDR1 is SGHDN and CDR2 FVKESK. CDR3 size: 13 residues. Trimming removed 0 bases from V and 8 bases from J, with 10 bases in between. The CDR3: CASSQDLKGEAFF. DNA of the CDR3: TGTGCCAGCAGCCAAGATCTTAAGGGAGAAGCTTTCTTT.

The chain links TRBV5-6 to TRBJ2-1; unclear D gene. V lost 1 base to trimming and J lost 12 bases, with 11 bases between them. The CDR3 extends over 12 amino acids. Germline CDR1 is SGHDT and CDR2 is YYEEEE. CDR3 nucleotides: TGTGCCAGCAGCTTGACAGAGGTTTCGCAGTTCTTC. Translating gives CASSLTEVSQFF.

The rearrangement joins TRBV7-2 to TRBJ2-1, with 8 bases that match TRBD1. Trimming cost V 3 bases and J 7 bases; bases outside gene matches: 8. Germline V gene lookup returns CDR1 SGHTA and CDR2 FQGNSA. The CDR3 runs 15 residues. CDR3 DNA: TGTGCCAGCAGCTTGGTCCAGACAGGGGCTAATGAGCAGTTCTTC. It translates to CASSLVQTGANEQFF.

This clone was counted between two and nine times. The chain employs TRBV7-9 and TRBJ1-1; D call uncertain. V was clipped by 5 bases and J by 0 bases, with 19 bases between them. The CDR3 covers 17 residues. CDR1 is SEHNR, CDR2 FQNEAQ, per germline (reference sequence). CDR3 loop: CASSPGLLAAMNTEAFF. CDR3 coding DNA: TGTGCCAGCAGCCCGGGCCTCCTCGCAGCCATGAACACTGAAGCTTTCTTT.

The rearrangement uses TRBV5-1 and TRBJ2-5; tentatively, D is TRBD2 (6 bases). Trimming stripped 0 bases from V and 0 bases from J, with 9 bases between. CDR1 and CDR2 (germline): SGHRS, YFSETQ. This CDR3 is built from 15 residues. The CDR3 loop is CASSLGGADQETQYF. CDR3 sequence (DNA): TGCGCCAGCAGCTTGGGCGGGGCGGACCAAGAGACCCAGTACTTC.

This chain uses TRBV6-8 with TRBJ2-5; D is unclear. Germline values: CDR1 MNHGY, CDR2 SAAAGT. This CDR3 is built from 16 residues. V gave up 3 bases and J gave up 4 bases, with 18 bases separating them. Written as DNA, the CDR3 is TGTGCCAGCAGTTATGGGTGGCTTAACGGTGGAGAGACCCAGTACTTC. Translating it yields CASSYGWLNGGETQYF.

The chain links TRBV7-2 to TRBJ2-3; a weak D match, TRBD2 (6 bases). In germline, CDR1 is SGHTA, CDR2 FQGNSA. V lost 5 bases to trimming and J lost 0 bases, with 18 bases between them. This CDR3 has 17 amino acids. DNA for the CDR3: TGTGCCAGCAGCCCGCTAACTAGCACTAAAAGCACAGATACGCAGTATTTT. Translated: CASSPLTSTKSTDTQYF.

The genes are TRBV30 and TRBJ2-1; 9 bases fit TRBD2. The CDR3 contains 15 residues. The J segment lost 2 bases and the V segment lost 0 bases, leaving 2 bases of the junction unmatched. CDR1 is GTSNPN and CDR2 is SVGIG in the germline V gene (reference sequence). CDR3 nucleotides: TGTGCCTGGAGTGTAAGCGGGGGGACCTACAATGAGCAGTTCTTC. Residues: CAWSVSGGTYNEQFF.

V gene TRBV9 combines with J gene TRBJ2-3; TRBD2 matches at 12 bases. Germline values: CDR1 SGDLS, CDR2 YYNGEE. The ends lost 4 bases at V and 1 base at J; junction bases unmatched: 4. This CDR3 region has 16 residues. CDR3 bases: TGTGCCAGCAGCAAACTAGCGGGGGGCCGCACAGATACGCAGTATTTT. Translated, it gives CASSKLAGGRTDTQYF.

The rearrangement joins TRBV6-1 to TRBJ2-7, with D maybe TRBD1 (6 bases). Per the germline V gene, CDR1 is MNHNS and CDR2 is SASEGT. CDR3 length: 14 residues. Trimming took off 9 bases at V and 5 bases at J, with 20 bases between the two ends. This CDR3 is CASYRVKGSHEQYF. Written as DNA, the CDR3 is TGTGCCAGTTACAGGGTTAAGGGATCGCACGAGCAGTACTTC.

The sample holds one count of this clone. The chain uses TRBV7-3 and TRBJ2-5, with a weak D call TRBD2 (6 bases). The CDR3 runs 15 residues. The germline gives CDR1 SGHTA, CDR2 FQGTGA. V lost 5 bases and J 0 bases, leaving 13 bases between the germline ends. CDR3 in amino acids: CASSPSGSYQETQYF. CDR3 DNA: TGTGCCAGCAGCCCGAGCGGGTCATACCAAGAGACCCAGTACTTC.

The V gene is TRBV5-1, the J gene TRBJ2-5; TRBD2 aligns across 10 bases. CDR1 SGHRS and CDR2 YFSETQ come from the germline V gene. CDR3 length: 15 amino acids. V dropped 4 bases and J dropped 4; count of bases not matched to a gene: 7. In DNA, the CDR3 is TGCGCCAGCAGCCCCTTAGCGGGGGGTGGAGAGACCCAGTACTTC. It is translated as CASSPLAGGGETQYF.

A single count supports this clone. This CDR3 is also generated by other DNA sequences in the sample. The rearrangement links TRBV7-9 to TRBJ1-1, with D perhaps matching TRBD1 (5 bases). Germline assignment: CDR1 SEHNR and CDR2 FQNEAQ (reference sequence). V lost 4 bases to trimming and J lost 5 bases, with 14 bases between them. This CDR3 comprises 14 residues. The CDR3: CASSSLRGGTEAFF. The CDR3 DNA is TGTGCCAGCAGCTCTCTTCGCGGGGGGACTGAAGCTTTCTTT.

The chain employs TRBV27 and TRBJ2-7; TRBD1 matches at 7 bases. The germline V gene encodes CDR1 MNHEY and CDR2 SMNVEV (reference sequence). This CDR3 is built from 17 residues. Germline trimming cut 8 bases from V and 3 bases from J; bases unmatched to any gene: 19. The CDR3 protein is CASGPPEGANLRYEQYF. CDR3 nucleotides: TGTGCCAGCGGACCTCCCGAGGGGGCGAATCTCCGCTACGAGCAGTACTTC.

The CDR3 region has the DNA TGCGCCAGCAGCCCCGGACTAGCGGGGGCACAGTATTTT. Encoded protein: CASSPGLAGAQYF. V usage is TRBV5-1 and J usage is TRBJ2-3, with 13 bases that match TRBD2. J lost 12 bases, V lost 4 bases, and 5 bases had no gene match. CDR3 length: 13 residues. The germline V gene has CDR1 SGHRS and CDR2 YFSETQ.

This clone was seen a few times. The chain links TRBV6-1 to TRBJ1-5; 9 nucleotides agree with TRBD1. The trim removed 4 bases at V and 5 bases at J, leaving 6 bases unmatched. Germline lookup yields CDR1 MNHNS and CDR2 SASEGT. The CDR3 has 15 residues. The CDR3: CASSVLGQGYQPQHF. As DNA, the CDR3 is TGTGCCAGCAGTGTTTTGGGACAGGGCTATCAGCCCCAGCATTTT.

CDR3 amino acids: CASTLEAGDGFYEQYF. The CDR3 DNA reads as TGTGCCAGCACTCTGGAGGCCGGGGACGGTTTCTACGAGCAGTACTTC. The chain is built from TRBV7-2 and TRBJ2-7; D might be TRBD1 or TRBD2, each matching 5 bases. Germline V lookup: CDR1 SGHTA, CDR2 FQGNSA. The CDR3 extends over 16 amino acids. Trimming took 7 bases from V and 3 from J, leaving 22 bases between them.

The chain combines TRBV2 with TRBJ1-2, with 7 bases lining up with TRBD1. Germline V gene sequence: CDR1 SNHLY, CDR2 FYNNEI. The CDR3 length is 14 residues. J lost 1 base, V lost 6 bases, and 5 bases had no gene match. In nucleotides, the CDR3 is TGTGCCAGCAGGTACCACAGGGGTAACTATGGCTACACCTTC. Its translation: CASRYHRGNYGYTF.

This rearrangement joins TRBV7-2 to TRBJ1-1, with a tentative D call TRBD1 (5 bases). CDR1 and CDR2 (germline): SGHTA, FQGNSA. The V gene lost 5 bases and the J gene lost 1 base, with 14 bases spanning the gap. This CDR3 contains 15 residues. The chain's CDR3 is CASSPSRGTNTEAFF. The DNA of the CDR3 is TGTGCCAGCAGCCCGTCCCGAGGGACGAACACTGAAGCTTTCTTT.